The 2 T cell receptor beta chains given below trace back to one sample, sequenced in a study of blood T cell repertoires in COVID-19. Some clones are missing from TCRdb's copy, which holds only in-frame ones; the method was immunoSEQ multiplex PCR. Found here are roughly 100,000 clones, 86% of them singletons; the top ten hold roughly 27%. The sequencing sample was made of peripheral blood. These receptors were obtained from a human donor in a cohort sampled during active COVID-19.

The CDR3 protein is CASSALQMNTGELFF. The CDR3 DNA sequence: TGTGCCAGCAGCGCCCTACAGATGAACACCGGGGAGCTGTTTTTT. The chain employs TRBV5-6 and TRBJ2-2; D not certain. The V end lost 4 bases, the J end lost 1 base, and 11 bases lay between the germline ends. This CDR3 region has 15 residues. Germline CDR1 reads SGHDT; CDR2 reads YYEEEE.

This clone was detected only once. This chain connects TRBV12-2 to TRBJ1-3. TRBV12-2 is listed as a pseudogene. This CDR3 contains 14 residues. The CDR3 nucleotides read TGTGCAAGTCGGACTCCTGGGTGGTGGAACACCATATATTTT. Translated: CASRTPGWWNTIYF.